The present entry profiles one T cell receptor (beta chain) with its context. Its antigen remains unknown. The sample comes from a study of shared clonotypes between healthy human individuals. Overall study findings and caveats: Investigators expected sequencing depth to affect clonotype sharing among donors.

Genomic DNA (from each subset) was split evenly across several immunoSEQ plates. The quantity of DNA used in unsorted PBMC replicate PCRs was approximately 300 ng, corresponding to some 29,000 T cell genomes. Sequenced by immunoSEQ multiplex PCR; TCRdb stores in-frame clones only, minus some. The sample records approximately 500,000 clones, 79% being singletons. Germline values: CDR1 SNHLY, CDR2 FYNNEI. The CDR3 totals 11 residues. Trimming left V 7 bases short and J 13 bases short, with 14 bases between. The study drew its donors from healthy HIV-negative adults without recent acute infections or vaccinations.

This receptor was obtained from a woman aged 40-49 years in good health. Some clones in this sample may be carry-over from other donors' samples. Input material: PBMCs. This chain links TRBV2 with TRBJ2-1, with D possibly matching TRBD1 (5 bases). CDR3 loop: CASTETGIQFF. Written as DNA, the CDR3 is TGTGCCAGCACCGAAACAGGAATCCAGTTCTTC.